The T cell receptor beta chain described here comes from a study of immune characterization of retroperitoneal liposarcoma. One entry per CDR3 protein results from TCRdb running MiXCR on the PCR reads. The sample carries under 11,000 distinct CDR3 sequences, 22% recorded once. This clonotype has just one count. From germline, CDR1 is SGHTA and CDR2 FQGTGA. There are 15 residues in the CDR3. The rearrangement uses TRBV7-3 and TRBJ2-1; 11 nucleotides match TRBD2. Near its end, the DNA agrees better with TRBJ2-5, so the J call may be wrong. The sequence came from a female donor with retroperitoneal liposarcoma. The specimen was blood. The CDR3 here is CASSAVAGGGETQYF. In DNA form, the CDR3 reads TGTGCCAGCAGCGCCGTAGCGGGAGGGGGAGAGACCCAGTACTTC.